In its sample, the clone carrying this TCR beta chain ranks as medium-sized. As yet, its antigen is unknown. No treatment of any kind had been given to any patient before thyroid surgery. In the original workflow: CDR3 was compared across clinicopathological groups, and the resulting differences were used to build a distant-metastasis classifier for papillary thyroid cancer. TCRdb used MiXCR to call clones anew from the PCR reads. TCRdb's processing, not the study's, gives the V and J calls here. The table lists 20,000 to 25,000 clones, 24% of them singletons. This sample is part of a study of metastatic and nonmetastatic thyroid tumors. Study information: The comparison covered peripheral blood and tumor or nodule tissue in malignant and benign thyroid patients. General study findings and limits: Malignant tumors reportedly showed significantly higher TCR beta diversity than benign nodules in both blood and tumor.

Sequenced sample: tumor tissue. The sequence derives from a female donor with papillary thyroid cancer or a benign thyroid nodule (not recorded which). Some clones in this sample may be carry-over from other donors' samples.

The CDR3 nucleotides are TGTGCCAGCAGCCCCGGGACAGACTTTATGAACTATGGCTACACCTTC. This encodes CASSPGTDFMNYGYTF. The rearrangement links TRBV6-1 to TRBJ1-2; 7 positions agree with TRBD1. Germline V gene sequence: CDR1 MNHNS, CDR2 SASEGT. The CDR3 length is 16 residues. With 6 bases clipped from V and 2 bases from J, the junction kept 12 bases outside the gene matches.